This T cell receptor (beta chain) was identified during a study of T-cell memory formation after mild COVID-19. Study details: TCR clustering was largely donor specific.

Findings and caveats of the study: The pre-infection memory compartment contained some responding clones, suggesting cross-reactive memory joined. Clones that contracted from day 15 to 85 had balanced CD4/CD8; later expanders were CD4+ biased.

Germline assignment: CDR1 MNHEY and CDR2 SVGEGT. The CDR3 loop spans 15 amino acids. V was cut by 6 bases and J by 2 bases, with 17 bases left in between. The TCR alpha and TCR beta cDNA libraries, bearing sample barcodes and UMIs, were generated by 5'RACE using constant-segment primers. TCRdb re-derived calls from the 5' RACE reads in MiXCR, one entry per CDR3 protein. The sample shows some 190,000 distinct CDR3 sequences, 18% of them seen only once. Details on this clonotype: Its antigen is as yet unknown.

Sequenced material: PBMCs or a T cell subset sorted from them (not recorded which). The rearrangement links TRBV6-2 or TRBV6-3 to TRBJ2-7, with a weak D call TRBD1 (6 bases). The receptor was isolated from an adult woman who had mild COVID-19 (a few samples of this study predate the infection). Cell type and time point are not known. CDR3 region: CASRTRDNSPYEQYF. In DNA form, the CDR3 reads TGTGCCAGCAGAACTCGGGACAACTCTCCCTACGAGCAGTACTTC.